This T cell receptor beta chain was observed in a study of identical twins. Template switching supplied a universal primer site; unique molecular identifiers were carried on the cDNA. TCRdb re-called the 5' RACE reads with MiXCR, one entry per CDR3 protein. The sample holds about 450,000 distinct CDR3 sequences; around a sixth are singletons and the top ten take around 12%. V was pared by 2 bases and J by 8 bases, with 17 bases between. The CDR3 has 15 residues. Germline CDR1 and CDR2: SGDLS and YYNGEE. The chain has TRBV9 and TRBJ2-1, with D possibly being TRBD2 (6 bases). The source of this sequence is a man aged 45 to 65 in good health. The material sequenced was naive T cells sorted from blood. The CDR3 sequence is CASSVGGTKGDEQFF. CDR3 nucleotide sequence: TGTGCCAGCAGCGTCGGGGGTACCAAAGGGGATGAGCAGTTCTTC.